This T cell receptor (beta chain) was obtained from a study of regulatory T cells in long-lasting Graves disease. This clonotype was counted ten times or more. What it binds is unknown. Time point specified: newly diagnosed GD, antithyroid drugs for less than 3 months. The TCR library was made from RNA that had been extracted from PBMCs in TRIzol. Diagnosing Graves' disease relied on the American Thyroid Association guidelines. Both iRepertoire HTBI primers and Arm-PCR of CDR3 regions were used to build the TCR beta libraries. Per the original data handling: The samples included around 64 TRBV and some 14 TRBJ segments. Each CDR3 protein gets one entry after TCRdb re-called the multiplex PCR reads with MiXCR. The V and J calls and clone size come from TCRdb's table, not from the authors' own analysis. The sample contains 250,000 to 300,000 distinct CDR3 sequences, approximately 18% of which appear only once.

General study points: TRBV28, TRBJ1-2 and TRBJ2-5 emerged as the favored segments in persistent disease.

Deletions cut 2 bases from V and 4 bases from J, with 17 bases between. The germline V gene encodes CDR1 SGHTA and CDR2 FQGNSA. The CDR3 has 16 residues. In addition, the sample was reused for a study of T cells in Graves' hyperthyroidism and ophthalmopathy. That paper adds: Diagnosis of hyperthyroidism was new in patients aged 18 to 65, and its duration was under 2 months.

The sequenced sample was peripheral blood mononuclear cells (PBMCs), obtained at new diagnosis, from a patient treated with antithyroid drugs. The clonotype comes from a woman in her 30s with Graves disease. This chain connects TRBV7-2 to TRBJ1-2; unclear D gene. The CDR3 protein is CASSLPPRAAIYGYTF. For the CDR3, the DNA is TGTGCCAGCAGCTTACCCCCTCGCGCAGCGATCTATGGCTACACCTTC.